This passage covers 7 T cell receptor beta chains from one sample sequenced in a study of T cell changes during pregnancy in multiple sclerosis. Using immunoSEQ multiplex PCR, the repertoire was profiled, and TCRdb retains in-frame clones only, with some absent. The repertoire holds 65,000 to 95,000 clones, with around nine tenths as singletons. Sequencing used peripheral blood, obtained before pregnancy. The receptors were gathered from a female donor with multiple sclerosis, enrolled in a pregnancy study.

V usage is TRBV6-1 and J usage is TRBJ1-1; the match to TRBD1 covers 8 bases. The ends lost 5 bases at V and 5 bases at J; junction bases unmatched: 10. In germline, CDR1 is MNHNS, CDR2 SASEGT. The CDR3 runs 15 residues. Written as DNA, the CDR3 is TGTGCCAGCAGTTCCCGGACAGGGCTGGAAACTGAAGCTTTCTTT. Its translation is CASSSRTGLETEAFF.

V gene TRBV30 combines with J gene TRBJ1-3; D may be TRBD1 (6 bases). Germline V gene sequence: CDR1 GTSNPN, CDR2 SVGIG (reference sequence). The CDR3 consists of 13 residues. Trimming left V 2 bases short and J 7 bases short, with 12 bases between. DNA of the CDR3: TGTGCCTGGAGTCCAGGGGTCCCGAACACCATATATTTT. This sequence encodes CAWSPGVPNTIYF. The full variable domain, rest sourced from reference TRBV30 and TRBJ1-3, is SQTIHQWPATLVQPVGSPLSLECTVEGTSNPNLYWYRQAAGRGLQLLFYSVGIGQISSEVPQNLSASRPQDRQFILSSKKLLLSDSGFYLCAWSPGVPNTIYFGEGSWLTVV.

This chain connects TRBV5-1 to TRBJ2-7, with a tentative D call TRBD1 (6 bases). The CDR3 is 14 residues long. Germline CDR1 is SGHRS and CDR2 is YFSETQ. The V gene lost 0 bases and the J gene lost 6 bases, with 13 bases spanning the gap. The CDR3 DNA sequence: TGCGCCAGCAGCTTGGGTGCAGCGGACAGCGAGCAGTACTTC. This codes for CASSLGAADSEQYF.

This clone was recorded once. The gene calls are TRBV11-2 and TRBJ2-3, with D possibly TRBD2 on 6 matching bases. V dropped 7 bases and J dropped 2 bases, with 19 bases sitting between them. Germline values: CDR1 SGHAT, CDR2 FQNNGV. The CDR3 is 16 residues long. The CDR3 loop reads CASNGGAAALTDTQYF. For the CDR3, the DNA is TGTGCCAGCAACGGGGGAGCGGCGGCCCTCACAGATACGCAGTATTTT. The entire variable domain, with the rest obtained from reference TRBV11-2 and TRBJ2-3, is as follows: EAGVAQSPRYKIIEKRQSVAFWCNPISGHATLYWYQQILGQGPKLLIQFQNNGVVDDSQLPKDRFSAERLKGVDSTLKIQPAKLEDSAVYLCASNGGAAALTDTQYFGPGTRLTVL.

The rearrangement joins TRBV18 to TRBJ1-1; D is unresolved. V dropped 8 bases and J dropped 1 base, with 11 bases sitting between them. This CDR3 region has 13 residues. CDR1 and CDR2 from the germline V gene are KGHSH and LQKENI. CDR3 amino acids: CASEGGRNTEAFF. In nucleotides, the CDR3 is TGTGCCAGCGAAGGCGGGAGGAACACTGAAGCTTTCTTT.

In this sample, this clone turned up many times. This sequence joins TRBV6-4 and TRBJ2-2; no definite D call. The germline V gene has CDR1 MRHNA and CDR2 SNTAGT. Trimming left V 5 bases short and J 0 bases short, with 4 bases between. CDR3 length equals 13 residues. The CDR3 protein is CASSPANTGELFF. CDR3 bases: TGTGCCAGCAGTCCGGCGAACACCGGGGAGCTGTTTTTT.

The CDR3 loop reads CASSFVGGAAYNEQFF. As DNA, the CDR3 is TGTGCCAGCAGCTTCGTCGGGGGGGCGGCCTACAATGAGCAGTTCTTC. V and J are TRBV5-8 and TRBJ2-1, with 8 bases lining up with TRBD2. The germline gives CDR1 SGHTS, CDR2 YDEGEE. The trim removed 2 bases at V and 2 bases at J, leaving 6 bases unmatched. The CDR3 extends over 16 amino acids. Drawing the rest from reference TRBV5-8 and TRBJ2-1, the complete variable domain is EAGVTQSPTHLIKTRGQQATLRCSPISGHTSVYWYQQALGLGLQFLLWYDEGEERNRGNFPPRFSGRQFPNYSSELNVNALELEDSALYLCASSFVGGAAYNEQFFGPGTRLTVL.